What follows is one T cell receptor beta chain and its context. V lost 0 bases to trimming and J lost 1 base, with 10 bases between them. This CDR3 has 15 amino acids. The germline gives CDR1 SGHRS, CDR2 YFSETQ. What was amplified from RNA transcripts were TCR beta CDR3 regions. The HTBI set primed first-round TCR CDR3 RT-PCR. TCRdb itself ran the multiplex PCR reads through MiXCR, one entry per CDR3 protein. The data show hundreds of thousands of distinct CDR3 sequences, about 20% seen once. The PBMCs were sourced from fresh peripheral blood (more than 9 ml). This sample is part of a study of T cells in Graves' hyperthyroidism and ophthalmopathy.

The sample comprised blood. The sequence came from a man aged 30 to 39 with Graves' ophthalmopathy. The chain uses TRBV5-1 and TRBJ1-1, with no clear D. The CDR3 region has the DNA TGCGCCAGCAGCTTGGCTGGACTTGGGAACACTGAAGCTTTCTTT. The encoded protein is CASSLAGLGNTEAFF.